The entry below describes one TCR beta chain. CDR3 size: 12 residues. The J segment lost 8 bases and the V segment lost 6 bases, leaving 6 bases of the junction unmatched. Germline V gives CDR1 MNHEY, CDR2 SVGAGI. These data belong to a study of blood T cell repertoires in COVID-19. Study as a whole: Both acute and convalescent COVID-19 samples were obtained from the United States, Italy and Spain. The cDNA or gDNA used as material had been derived from T cells, B-cell-depleted T cells, or PBMCs.

In the authors' methods: Amplified reference gene primers provided the basis for estimating nucleated cell counts. Libraries were prepared by immunoSEQ multiplex PCR; TCRdb keeps only in-frame clonotypes and omits some of them. The V and J calls and clone size were taken over from that table, and D and trimming were inferred from the DNA. The table lists about 60,000 clones, approximately 84% of them singletons. Sequenced sample: peripheral blood. The chain links TRBV6-5 to TRBJ1-2; 7 bases map to TRBD1. The source of this sequence is a man aged 65-85 years with active COVID-19. The DNA of the CDR3 is TGTGCCAGCAGCCTAGGGACAGCAGGCTACACCTTC. Encoded protein: CASSLGTAGYTF.